Listed below are T cell receptor beta chains from one sample, sequenced in a study of blood T cell repertoires in COVID-19. The protocol was immunoSEQ multiplex PCR, while the TCRdb copy is restricted to in-frame clones and leaves out a portion. The sample yields roughly 500,000 clones, around 87% seen once. Sequenced: PBMCs or T cells enriched from blood (not recorded which). The source of these receptors is a middle-aged woman who had recovered from COVID-19. CDR3s include the opening cysteine and the closing phenylalanine or tryptophan. The order of the fields is J gene, D gene, V gene, clone size, CDR3 DNA, CDR3 protein. D genes are given only for firm matches. Size tells how often a clone was seen (once, few, many) or the class of an expanded clone, and some rows leave it out.

TRBJ1-1 TRBD1 TRBV7-6 - TGTGCCAGCAGCCCAGGGACAGGGGGAACTGAAGCTTTCTTT CASSPGTGGTEAFF
TRBJ1-2 - TRBV19 - TGTGCCAGTAGTATCGCCTTATTCGGGATTCGGAACTATGGCTACACCTTC CASSIALFGIRNYGYTF
TRBJ2-3 TRBD2 TRBV18 - TGTGCCAGCTCACCAGCGGGAGTGGGCACAGATACGCAGTATTTT CASSPAGVGTDTQYF
TRBJ1-2 - TRBV11-2 - TGTGCCAGCAGTTCCAGGGGAACCTATGGCTACACCTTC CASSSRGTYGYTF
TRBJ1-2 - TRBV11-2 - TGTGCCAGCAGCTTAGGGGCAGTGACCGTAGGCTACACCTTC CASSLGAVTVGYTF
TRBJ1-2 - TRBV7-9 - TGTGCCAGCAGCACTCCGGACATAGCTTATGGCTACACCTTC CASSTPDIAYGYTF
TRBJ2-7 TRBD2 TRBV4-3 many TGCGCCAGCAGCCAAGATAGGGGGACTAGCGGTTACGAGCAGTACTTC CASSQDRGTSGYEQYF
TRBJ1-4 - TRBV6-5 many TGTGCCAGCCGGGGGGCAACTAATGAAAAACTGTTTTTT CASRGATNEKLFF
TRBJ2-7 - TRBV4-3 - TGCGCCAGCAGCCAAGATTTTACACCCTCATACGAGCAGTACTTC CASSQDFTPSYEQYF
TRBJ2-7 TRBD1 TRBV11-3 few TGTGCCAGCAGCTTAGAAGCAGGGGGCTCCTACGAGCAGTACTTC CASSLEAGGSYEQYF
TRBJ2-1 TRBD2 TRBV7-8 - TGTGCCAGCAGCTTATCGTTGCCGGGACTAGCGAGCAATGAGCAGTTCTTC CASSLSLPGLASNEQFF
TRBJ2-1 - TRBV12-3/TRBV12-4 - TGTGCCAGCAGTCAAGGAGTCTATGAGCAGTTCTTC CASSQGVYEQFF
TRBJ2-1 - TRBV5-4 - TGTGCCAGCAGCCTAGACTACAATGAGCAGTTCTTC CASSLDYNEQFF
TRBJ1-2 - TRBV13 - TGTGCCAGCAGCTGGGGCAGCCTACAAGGCTACACCTTC CASSWGSLQGYTF
TRBJ2-1 - TRBV7-2 - TGTGCCAGCAGCCAAACGAAGTCGCGCGAGCAGTTCTTC CASSQTKSREQFF
TRBJ1-5 - TRBV6-2/TRBV6-3 - TGTGCCAGCAGTTACTGGTCAGTCTCTTATAGCAATCAGCCCCAGCATTTT CASSYWSVSYSNQPQHF
TRBJ2-3 - TRBV2 once TGTGCCAGCAGTGGCGGCGGTTCCACAGATACGCAGTATTTT CASSGGGSTDTQYF
TRBJ2-1 - TRBV7-2 - TGTGCCAGCAGCCTATCCGGGGTGCCCTACAATGAGCAGTTCTTC CASSLSGVPYNEQFF
TRBJ1-4 - TRBV11-2 - TGTGCCAGCAGCACAGACGTGGCGGGGACCTTTGAAAAACTGTTTTTT CASSTDVAGTFEKLFF
TRBJ2-7 - TRBV15 - TGTGCCACCAGCAGGGGTGCGCGCGGGGGCAGCTCCTACGAGCAGTACTTC CATSRGARGGSSYEQYF
TRBJ1-1 - TRBV6-2/TRBV6-3 few TGTGCCAGCAGCCTCCAGGGTCACAGGGAGGAAGCTTTCTTT CASSLQGHREEAFF
TRBJ1-1 - TRBV27 - TGTGCCAGCAGAGGGGACCTTAGGGGGACTGAAGCTTTCTTT CASRGDLRGTEAFF
TRBJ1-6 - TRBV19 - TGTGCCAGTAGTAATCCGGAGGGGTATTCACCCCTCCACTTT CASSNPEGYSPLHF
TRBJ1-1 - TRBV28 - TGTGCCAGCAGTTTGTTGAGTGAAGCTTTCTTT CASSLLSEAFF
TRBJ2-1 - TRBV6-2/TRBV6-3 - TGTGCCAGCAGTTACTTACCCCGTGGGCACCCCACACCCCCCTTCTTC CASSYLPRGHPTPPFF
TRBJ1-2 - TRBV27 - TGTGCCAGCAGTTTACGGGGTAGAGAGGGCTACACCTTC CASSLRGREGYTF
TRBJ2-1 - TRBV18 - TGTGCCAGCTCACCTAGGGTTGGAGGGCCAAGCTACAATGAGCAGTTCTTC CASSPRVGGPSYNEQFF
TRBJ1-6 TRBD1 TRBV7-2 - TGTGCCAGCAGCAACTCCGGGACAGGGAGATCACCCCTCCACTTT CASSNSGTGRSPLHF
TRBJ2-1 TRBD2 TRBV13 - TGTGCCAGCAGTGGAGCTACCGCTGGACTAGCGGAAGCCTACAATGAGCAGTTCTTC CASSGATAGLAEAYNEQFF
TRBJ2-7 - TRBV11-2 once TGTGCCAGCAGCTTACGGTTCTCCTACGAGCAGTACTTC CASSLRFSYEQYF
TRBJ2-2 - TRBV15 - TGTGCCACCGGGCAGACCGGGGAGCTGTTTTTT CATGQTGELFF
TRBJ2-1 TRBD2 TRBV19 - TGTGCCAGTAGTATAGGGCTAGCGGGGAACAATGAGCAGTTCTTC CASSIGLAGNNEQFF
TRBJ1-3 TRBD1 TRBV18 - TGTGCCAGCTCACAGTCGGGACAGGGATCTGGAAACACCATATATTTT CASSQSGQGSGNTIYF
TRBJ2-1 TRBD2 TRBV11-3 - TGTGCCAGCAGCTTAGATCGGGGGGGGAGGAACTCCTACAATGAGCAGTTCTTC CASSLDRGGRNSYNEQFF
TRBJ1-5 - TRBV19 - TGTGCCAGTACAGAGATGGGCCACTCGGGCAATCAGCCCCAGCATTTT CASTEMGHSGNQPQHF
TRBJ2-1 - TRBV3-1/TRBV3-2 - TGTGCCAGCAGCCAAGGGGCAGGAATTATGGGTAGCTCCTACAATGAGCAGTTCTTC CASSQGAGIMGSSYNEQFF
TRBJ2-7 TRBD2 TRBV5-1 - TGCGCCAGCAGCCAAGGGAACGCGGGGGACGAGCAGTACTTC CASSQGNAGDEQYF
TRBJ2-1 - TRBV21-1 few TGTGCCAGCCCTTTCAATGAGCAGTTCTTC CASPFNEQFF
TRBJ1-1 TRBD1 TRBV10-3 - TGTGCCATCATGCGACAGGGGGATACCGAAGCTTTCTTT CAIMRQGDTEAFF
TRBJ2-7 - TRBV19 - TGTGCCAGTAGTATCGCACAGGGCTCCTACGAGCAGTACTTC CASSIAQGSYEQYF
TRBJ2-7 - TRBV9 - TGTGCCAGCAGCGGAACAGCAGGGGACACCATTTACGAGCAGTACTTC CASSGTAGDTIYEQYF
TRBJ2-1 - TRBV4-3 - TGCGCCAGCAGCCAAGCAAGCCCAGCGTACAATGAGCAGTTCTTC CASSQASPAYNEQFF
TRBJ1-1 - TRBV4-1 - TGCGCCAGCAGCCAAGTACAGGCCAACACTGAAGCTTTCTTT CASSQVQANTEAFF
TRBJ2-1 - TRBV15 - TGTGCCACCAGCAGAGATCACACGAGGGCTAGTCCTTCCTACAATGAGCAGTTCTTC CATSRDHTRASPSYNEQFF
TRBJ1-6 - TRBV7-9 - TGTGCCAGCAGCCTCCGGGACATAGGGAATTCACCCCTCCACTTT CASSLRDIGNSPLHF